This TCR beta chain is from a study of blood T cell repertoires in COVID-19. Study information: Samples of COVID-19 (acute and convalescent) were obtained from the United States, Italy and Spain. Nucleic acid was either cDNA or gDNA, and it came from T cells, B-cell-depleted T cells, or PBMCs.

Trimming removed 8 bases from V and 0 bases from J, with 10 bases in between. Per germline, CDR1 KGHSH and CDR2 LQKENI. This CDR3 spans 13 amino acids. Per the original data handling: From reference gene primer amplification, estimates of nucleated cell counts were derived. Generated by immunoSEQ multiplex PCR, the TCRdb table keeps only in-frame clones and is missing some. For V, J and clone size, that table is used; D and trimming come from the DNA. The table lists tens of thousands of clones, 80% to 90% of them singletons. This TCR came from a man older than 75 with acute or convalescent COVID-19. The rearrangement links TRBV18 to TRBJ1-1, with no clear D. Material for sequencing was peripheral blood. The CDR3 DNA sequence: TGTGCCAGCACAACAGAGCTGAACACTGAAGCTTTCTTT. This translates into CASTTELNTEAFF. Full variable domain (rest looked up from reference TRBV18 and TRBJ1-1): NAGVMQNPRHLVRRRGQEARLRCSPMKGHSHVYWYRQLPEEGLKFMVYLQKENIIDESGMPKERFSAEFPKEGPSILRIQQVVRGDSAAYFCASTTELNTEAFFGQGTRLTVV.